This T cell receptor beta chain was sequenced for a study of T cells in Graves' hyperthyroidism and ophthalmopathy. This clonotype was found many times. What it binds is not known. Amplification targeted TCR beta CDR3 regions from RNA transcripts. When the TCR CDR3 underwent first-round RT-PCR, the HTBI primer set was used. TCRdb recomputed calls from the multiplex PCR reads with MiXCR, one row per CDR3 protein. The sample records about 510,000 distinct CDR3 sequences, over 45% being singletons. Overall study findings and caveats: The model identified upcoming ophthalmopathy a median about six months ahead of onset. Most thyroid clonotypes that were expanded above 0.001 also turned up in blood.

Patients were excluded because of uncontrolled infection, other autoimmune disease, pregnancy or lactation. V shed 2 bases and J shed 7 bases, with 12 bases lying between them. Germline lookup yields CDR1 SEHNR and CDR2 FQNEAQ (reference sequence). The CDR3 is 14 residues long. Specimen: peripheral blood or thyroid tissue (not recorded which). The origin of this receptor is an adult woman with Graves' disease, either hyperthyroidism or ophthalmopathy (not recorded which). The rearrangement uses TRBV7-9 and TRBJ1-5; D remains ambiguous. DNA for the CDR3: TGTGCCAGCAGCTTAATGGATGGAGAACAGCCCCAGCATTTT. This codes for CASSLMDGEQPQHF.